The 17 T cell receptor beta chains presented below share a single source sample, sequenced in a study of blood T cell repertoires in COVID-19. Assay used: immunoSEQ multiplex PCR; TCRdb lists only in-frame clones, some missing. The sample shows more than 300,000 clones, about 88% of them seen only once. Sequencing was done on a sample of PBMCs or T cells enriched from blood (not recorded which). The receptors originated from a young woman who had recovered from COVID-19.

This CDR3 is CASSPLPGTDYGYTF. The CDR3 nucleotides are TGTGCCAGCTCACCCCTTCCCGGGACAGACTATGGCTACACCTTC. V usage is TRBV18 and J usage is TRBJ1-2; 7 bases are shared with TRBD1. The CDR3 is 15 amino acids. V dropped 3 bases and J dropped 3; count of bases not matched to a gene: 7. Looked up from germline, CDR1 is KGHSH and CDR2 is LQKENI.

This chain uses TRBV10-3 with TRBJ1-1; TRBD1 is a possible D gene (5 bases). Germline V gene data show CDR1 as ENHRY and CDR2 as SYGVKD. The CDR3 length is 16 residues. Between the trimmed V and J ends, which lost 9 bases and 1 base, there was a span of 21 bases. This CDR3 reads CAITTGVGEANTEAFF. CDR3 in DNA: TGTGCCATTACGACGGGGGTGGGGGAGGCGAACACTGAAGCTTTCTTT.

This rearrangement joins TRBV4-1 to TRBJ1-3; D may be TRBD1 (5 bases). Germline values: CDR1 MGHRA, CDR2 YSYEKL. This CDR3 comprises 15 residues. The V end was cut by 3 bases, the J end by 0 bases, with 9 bases between. The CDR3 nucleotides read TGCGCCAGCAGCCATTCGGGGGTCTCTGGAAACACCATATATTTT. Translated, it gives CASSHSGVSGNTIYF.

The chain employs TRBV19 and TRBJ1-5; D not resolved. V was trimmed by 5 bases and J by 0 bases, leaving 5 bases between them. The CDR3 is made up of 13 amino acids. The germline gives CDR1 LNHDA, CDR2 SQIVND (reference sequence). As DNA, the CDR3 is TGTGCCAGTAGTTTTAATAGCAATCAGCCCCAGCATTTT. This gives the protein CASSFNSNQPQHF.

About this clone: An end of the junction does not agree with germline; a read error may underlie this. The chain has TRBV12-3 or TRBV12-4 and TRBJ1-4, with 9 bases matching TRBD1. The CDR3 is 11 residues long. CDR3 sequence: CASSEGQGLGF. The DNA for the CDR3 is TGTGCCAGCAGTGAAGGACAGGGGCTTGGATTT.

V and J are TRBV6-6 and TRBJ1-5; TRBD1 agrees at 10 bases. The CDR3 totals 13 residues. CDR1 and CDR2 (germline): MNHNY, SVGAGI (reference sequence). Trimming at V came to 4 bases and at J to 7 bases, leaving 1 base not matched to a gene. The CDR3 DNA follows: TGTGCCAGCAGTTGGGACAGGGGACAGCCCCAGCATTTT. Its protein product is CASSWDRGQPQHF.

The rearrangement links TRBV7-2 to TRBJ2-2; TRBD1 agrees at 9 bases. Germline V gene lookup returns CDR1 SGHTA and CDR2 FQGNSA. V lost 4 bases to trimming and J lost 3 bases; unmatched junction nucleotides: 6. This CDR3 region has 16 residues. The CDR3 sequence is CASSWRTGVDTGELFF. The CDR3 region has the DNA TGTGCCAGCAGCTGGAGGACAGGGGTGGACACCGGGGAGCTGTTTTTT.

V and J are TRBV30 and TRBJ1-1; TRBD1 matches at 8 bases. J gave up 5 bases and V 5 bases, and 4 bases lay outside the gene matches. This CDR3 has 12 amino acids. Per the germline V gene, CDR1 is GTSNPN and CDR2 is SVGIG (reference sequence). For the CDR3, the DNA is TGTGCCTGGGACAGGGGTGATACTGAAGCTTTCTTT. The encoded protein is CAWDRGDTEAFF.

This clone appeared once. This rearrangement joins TRBV5-5 to TRBJ2-7; the D gene is possibly TRBD1 (6 bases). The CDR3 contains 17 residues. From germline, CDR1 is SGHKS and CDR2 YYEKEE (reference sequence). V was clipped by 0 bases and J by 1 base, with 17 bases between them. CDR3 coding DNA: TGTGCCAGCAGCTTGGATTTGACAGGTGCAGCGTCCTACGAGCAGTACTTC. It codes for CASSLDLTGAASYEQYF. The full variable domain, with the rest looked up from reference TRBV5-5 and TRBJ2-7, is DAGVTQSPTHLIKTRGQQVTLRCSPISGHKSVSWYQQVLGQGPQFIFQYYEKEERGRGNFPDRFSARQFPNYSSELNVNALLLGDSALYLCASSLDLTGAASYEQYFGPGTRLTVT.

V is TRBV3-1 (or the pseudogene TRBV3-2) and J is TRBJ2-3, with 9 nucleotides matching TRBD2. In germline, CDR1 is LGHDT, CDR2 YNNKEL (reference sequence). This CDR3 contains 14 residues. Trimming cost V 6 bases and J 2 bases; bases outside gene matches: 3. The CDR3 sequence: CASSSGGITDTQYF. For the CDR3, the DNA is TGTGCCAGCAGTAGCGGGGGCATCACAGATACGCAGTATTTT.

The chain couples TRBV4-1 to TRBJ1-4; 8 nucleotides line up with TRBD1. Per germline, CDR1 MGHRA and CDR2 YSYEKL. This CDR3 is built from 15 residues. V lost 0 bases, J lost 8 bases, and 5 bases stayed unmatched. In DNA form, the CDR3 reads TGCGCCAGCAGCCAAGATCAGGGGGCTGGGGAAAAACTGTTTTTT. Translating it yields CASSQDQGAGEKLFF.

The chain has TRBV18 and TRBJ1-2; D uncertain. Germline V gene data show CDR1 as KGHSH and CDR2 as LQKENI. The CDR3 sequence is 13 residues long. Trimming took 4 bases from V and 2 from J, leaving 8 bases between them. The CDR3 here is CASSRETNYGYTF. The CDR3 DNA reads as TGTGCCAGCTCACGGGAGACAAACTATGGCTACACCTTC. Looking up the rest from reference TRBV18 and TRBJ1-2 gives the full variable domain: NAGVMQNPRHLVRRRGQEARLRCSPMKGHSHVYWYRQLPEEGLKFMVYLQKENIIDESGMPKERFSAEFPKEGPSILRIQQVVRGDSAAYFCASSRETNYGYTFGSGTRLTVV.

The chain has TRBV7-6 and TRBJ2-1; 8 bases align to TRBD1. CDR3 size: 14 residues. Per the germline V gene, CDR1 is SGHVS and CDR2 is FNYEAQ. The junction had 5 bases not matched to a gene; V was cut back by 1 base and J by 9 bases. CDR3 bases: TGTGCCAGCAGCTTAGTCCAGGGGGCGGTTGAGCAGTTCTTC. It specifies CASSLVQGAVEQFF.

This clone was seen a few times. V is TRBV19 and J is TRBJ1-2, with no clear D. Trimming stripped 8 bases from V and 7 bases from J, with 20 bases between. The CDR3 consists of 14 residues. CDR1 LNHDA and CDR2 SQIVND come from the germline V gene (reference sequence). Here the CDR3 reads CASDPGALRGGYTF. The CDR3 nucleotides read TGTGCCAGTGACCCGGGAGCCTTACGGGGTGGCTACACCTTC.

J is TRBJ1-5 and V is TRBV6-6; 8 nucleotides agree with TRBD1. After removal of 5 bases from V and 0 bases from J, the junction contained 9 bases not matched to a gene. This CDR3 contains 17 residues. Looked up from germline, CDR1 is MNHNY and CDR2 is SVGAGI (reference sequence). CDR3 coding DNA: TGTGCCAGCAGTCCCGGGACAGGATACGATAGCAATCAGCCCCAGCATTTT. Translated: CASSPGTGYDSNQPQHF.

This sequence joins TRBV7-6 and TRBJ2-2; the match to TRBD1 covers 8 bases. The ends lost 1 base at V and 3 bases at J; junction bases unmatched: 4. Looked up from germline, CDR1 is SGHVS and CDR2 is FNYEAQ. The CDR3 covers 16 residues. CDR3 DNA sequence: TGTGCCAGCAGCTTAGAGGCAGGGGGCGACACCGGGGAGCTGTTTTTT. It codes for CASSLEAGGDTGELFF.

V and J are TRBV3-1 (or the pseudogene TRBV3-2) and TRBJ1-1; 7 bases align to TRBD1. Germline V gene sequence: CDR1 LGHDT, CDR2 YNNKEL (reference sequence). J gave up 8 bases and V 0 bases, and 0 bases lay outside the gene matches. CDR3 length: 12 amino acids. DNA of the CDR3: TGTGCCAGCAGCCAAGAGACAGGGGAAGCTTTCTTT. As protein: CASSQETGEAFF.